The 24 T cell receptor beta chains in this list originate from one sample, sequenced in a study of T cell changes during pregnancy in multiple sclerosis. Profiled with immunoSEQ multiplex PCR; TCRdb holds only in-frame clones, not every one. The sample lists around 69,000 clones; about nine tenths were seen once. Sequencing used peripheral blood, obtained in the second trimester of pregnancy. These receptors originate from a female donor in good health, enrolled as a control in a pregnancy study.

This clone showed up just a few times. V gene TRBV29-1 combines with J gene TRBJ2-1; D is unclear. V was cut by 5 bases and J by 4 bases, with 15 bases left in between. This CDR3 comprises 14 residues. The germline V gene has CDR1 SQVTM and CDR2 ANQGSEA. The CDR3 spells CSVRVSMGYNEQFF. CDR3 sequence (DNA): TGCAGCGTTCGGGTGTCAATGGGTTACAATGAGCAGTTCTTC.

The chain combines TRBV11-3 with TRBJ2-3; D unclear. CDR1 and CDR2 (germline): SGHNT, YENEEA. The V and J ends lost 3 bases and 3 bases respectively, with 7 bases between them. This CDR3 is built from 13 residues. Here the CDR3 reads CASSLSGTDTQYF. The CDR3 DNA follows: TGTGCCAGCAGCTTGTCAGGTACAGATACGCAGTATTTT.

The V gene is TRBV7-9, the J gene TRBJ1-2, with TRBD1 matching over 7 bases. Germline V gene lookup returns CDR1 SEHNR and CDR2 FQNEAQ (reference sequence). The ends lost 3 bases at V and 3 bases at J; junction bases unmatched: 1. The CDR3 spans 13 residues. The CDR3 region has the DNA TGTGCCAGCAGCTTGGGGACAGACTATGGCTACACCTTC. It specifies CASSLGTDYGYTF.

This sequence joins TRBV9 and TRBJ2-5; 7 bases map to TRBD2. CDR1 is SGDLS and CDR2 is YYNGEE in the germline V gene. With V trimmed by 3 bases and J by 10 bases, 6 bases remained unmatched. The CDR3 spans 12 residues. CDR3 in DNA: TGTGCCAGCAGCGCGGGTCCGGGGGGCCAGTACTTC. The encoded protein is CASSAGPGGQYF.

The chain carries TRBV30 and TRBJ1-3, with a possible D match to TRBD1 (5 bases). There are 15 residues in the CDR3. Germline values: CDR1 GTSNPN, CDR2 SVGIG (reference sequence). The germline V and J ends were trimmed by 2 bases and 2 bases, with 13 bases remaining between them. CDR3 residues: CAWSYTGNAGNTIYF. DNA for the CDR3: TGTGCCTGGAGTTACACAGGAAACGCTGGAAACACCATATATTTT. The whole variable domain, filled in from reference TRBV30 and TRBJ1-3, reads SQTIHQWPATLVQPVGSPLSLECTVEGTSNPNLYWYRQAAGRGLQLLFYSVGIGQISSEVPQNLSASRPQDRQFILSSKKLLLSDSGFYLCAWSYTGNAGNTIYFGEGSWLTVV.

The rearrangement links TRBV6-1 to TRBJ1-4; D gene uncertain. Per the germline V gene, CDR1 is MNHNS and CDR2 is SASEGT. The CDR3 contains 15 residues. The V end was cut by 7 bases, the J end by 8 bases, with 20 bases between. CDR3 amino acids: CASIEQWGGPEKLFF. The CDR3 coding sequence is TGTGCCAGCATCGAACAGTGGGGAGGGCCGGAAAAACTGTTTTTT.

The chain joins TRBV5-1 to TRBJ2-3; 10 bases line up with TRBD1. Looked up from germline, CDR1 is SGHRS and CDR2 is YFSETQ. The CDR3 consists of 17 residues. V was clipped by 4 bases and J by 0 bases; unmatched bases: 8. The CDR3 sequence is CASSGGQGLSSTDTQYF. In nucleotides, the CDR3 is TGCGCCAGCAGCGGGGGACAGGGGCTCTCCAGCACAGATACGCAGTATTTT.

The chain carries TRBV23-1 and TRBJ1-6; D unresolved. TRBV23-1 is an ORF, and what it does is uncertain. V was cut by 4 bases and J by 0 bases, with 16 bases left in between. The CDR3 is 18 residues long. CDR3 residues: CASSPPGLLSSYNSPLHF. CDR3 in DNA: TGCGCCAGCAGTCCCCCCGGACTCCTCAGCTCCTATAATTCACCCCTCCACTTT.

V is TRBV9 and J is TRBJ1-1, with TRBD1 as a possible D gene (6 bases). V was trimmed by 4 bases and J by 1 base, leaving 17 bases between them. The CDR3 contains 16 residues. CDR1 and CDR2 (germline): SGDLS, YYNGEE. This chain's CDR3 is CASSPSLRGKNTEAFF. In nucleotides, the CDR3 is TGTGCCAGCAGCCCCTCGCTTAGGGGGAAGAACACTGAAGCTTTCTTT.

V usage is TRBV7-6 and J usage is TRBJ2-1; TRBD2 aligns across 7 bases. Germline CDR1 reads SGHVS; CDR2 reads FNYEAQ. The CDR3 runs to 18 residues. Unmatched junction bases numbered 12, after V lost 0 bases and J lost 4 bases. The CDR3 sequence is CASSLATVTSAVYNEQFF. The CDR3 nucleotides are TGTGCCAGCAGCTTAGCAACCGTCACTAGCGCCGTGTACAATGAGCAGTTCTTC. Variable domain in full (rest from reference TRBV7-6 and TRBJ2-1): GAGVSQSPRYKVTKRGQDVALRCDPISGHVSLYWYRQALGQGPEFLTYFNYEAQQDKSGLPNDRFSAERPEGSISTLTIQRTEQRDSAMYRCASSLATVTSAVYNEQFFGPGTRLTVL.

The CDR3: CSVEVVAGGSAFF. The CDR3 region has the DNA TGCAGCGTTGAAGTAGTAGCAGGGGGCTCAGCTTTCTTT. The chain recombines TRBV29-1 with TRBJ1-1; 8 bases map to TRBD1. CDR1 and CDR2 (germline): SQVTM, ANQGSEA. This CDR3 contains 13 residues. Unmatched junction bases numbered 8, after V lost 1 base and J lost 10 bases.

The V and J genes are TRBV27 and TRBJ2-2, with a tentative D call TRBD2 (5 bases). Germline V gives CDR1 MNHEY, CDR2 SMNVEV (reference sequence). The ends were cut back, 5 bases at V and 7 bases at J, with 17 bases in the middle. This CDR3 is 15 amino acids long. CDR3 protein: CASSPDRDELGELFF. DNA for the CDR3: TGTGCCAGCAGTCCTGACCGGGATGAACTCGGGGAGCTGTTTTTT.

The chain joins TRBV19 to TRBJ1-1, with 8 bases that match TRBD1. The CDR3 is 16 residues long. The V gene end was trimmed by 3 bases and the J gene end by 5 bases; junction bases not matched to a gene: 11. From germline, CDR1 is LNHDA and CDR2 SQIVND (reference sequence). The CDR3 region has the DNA TGTGCCAGTAGTATTGCCGGGACAGGAATCTCTACTGAAGCTTTCTTT. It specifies CASSIAGTGISTEAFF.

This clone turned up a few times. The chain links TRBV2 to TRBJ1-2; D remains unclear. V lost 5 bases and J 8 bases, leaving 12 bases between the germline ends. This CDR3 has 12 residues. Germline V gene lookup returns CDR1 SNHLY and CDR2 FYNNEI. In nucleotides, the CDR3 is TGTGCCAGCAGTCTCCACGGGGTCGGCTACACCTTC. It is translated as CASSLHGVGYTF.

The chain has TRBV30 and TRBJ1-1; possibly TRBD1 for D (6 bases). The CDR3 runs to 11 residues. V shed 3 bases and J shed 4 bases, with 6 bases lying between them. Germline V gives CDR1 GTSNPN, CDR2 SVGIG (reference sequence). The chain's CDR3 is CAWRQGTEAFF. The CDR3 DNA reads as TGTGCCTGGAGACAGGGCACTGAAGCTTTCTTT.

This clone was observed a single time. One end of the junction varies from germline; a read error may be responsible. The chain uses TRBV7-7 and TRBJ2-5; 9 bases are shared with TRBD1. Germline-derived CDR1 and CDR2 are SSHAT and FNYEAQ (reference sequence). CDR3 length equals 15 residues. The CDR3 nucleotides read TGTGCTAGCAGCTTAGGGGACAGGGTAGGAGAGACCCAGTACTTC. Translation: CASSLGDRVGETQYF.

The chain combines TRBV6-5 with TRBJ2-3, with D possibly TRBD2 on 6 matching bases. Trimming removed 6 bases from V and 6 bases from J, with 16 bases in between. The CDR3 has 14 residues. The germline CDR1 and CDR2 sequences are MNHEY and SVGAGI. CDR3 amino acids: CASRGGLPPDTQYF. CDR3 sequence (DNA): TGTGCCAGCAGGGGCGGACTACCGCCGGATACGCAGTATTTT.

CDR3 bases: TGTGCCATCGGAGATAGCCCTTCCGAGCAGTTCTTC. Amino acids: CAIGDSPSEQFF. J is TRBJ2-1 and V is TRBV10-3; D uncertain. The CDR3 is 12 amino acids. V lost 8 bases and J lost 10, with 15 bases in between. Germline CDR1 reads ENHRY; CDR2 reads SYGVKD.

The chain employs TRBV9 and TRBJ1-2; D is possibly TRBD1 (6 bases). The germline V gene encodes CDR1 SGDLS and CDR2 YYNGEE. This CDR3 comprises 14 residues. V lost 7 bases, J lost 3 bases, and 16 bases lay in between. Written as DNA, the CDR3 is TGTGCCAGCGGAAATCACAGGGCCCACTATGGCTACACCTTC. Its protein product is CASGNHRAHYGYTF.

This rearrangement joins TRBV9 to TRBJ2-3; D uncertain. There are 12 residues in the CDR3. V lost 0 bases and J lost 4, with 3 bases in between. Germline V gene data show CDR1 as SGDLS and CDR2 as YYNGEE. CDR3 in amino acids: CASSVAADTQYF. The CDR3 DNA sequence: TGTGCCAGCAGCGTAGCGGCAGATACGCAGTATTTT. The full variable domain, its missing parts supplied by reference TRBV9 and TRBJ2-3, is DSGVTQTPKHLITATGQRVTLRCSPRSGDLSVYWYQQSLDQGLQFLIQYYNGEERAKGNILERFSAQQFPDLHSELNLSSLELGDSALYFCASSVAADTQYFGPGTRLTVL.

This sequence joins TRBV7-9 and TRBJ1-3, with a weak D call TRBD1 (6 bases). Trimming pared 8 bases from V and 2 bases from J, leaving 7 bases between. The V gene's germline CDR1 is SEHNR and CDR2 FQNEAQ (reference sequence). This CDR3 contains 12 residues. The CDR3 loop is CASAGAGNTIYF. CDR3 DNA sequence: TGTGCCAGCGCAGGGGCTGGAAACACCATATATTTT.

CDR3 protein: CASAPTGVYGYTF. CDR3 DNA sequence: TGTGCCAGTGCCCCGACAGGGGTATATGGCTACACCTTC. The genes are TRBV27 and TRBJ1-2; 8 bases match TRBD1. V shed 9 bases and J 5 bases; nucleotides not matched to a gene: 8. Per the germline V gene, CDR1 is MNHEY and CDR2 is SMNVEV (reference sequence). The CDR3 contains 13 residues.

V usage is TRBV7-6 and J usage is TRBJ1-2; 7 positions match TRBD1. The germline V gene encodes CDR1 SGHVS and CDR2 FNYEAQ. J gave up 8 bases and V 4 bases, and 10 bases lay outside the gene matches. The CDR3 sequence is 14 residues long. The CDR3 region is CASSSGQVGFGYTF. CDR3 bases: TGTGCCAGCAGCTCCGGACAGGTGGGGTTCGGCTACACCTTC.

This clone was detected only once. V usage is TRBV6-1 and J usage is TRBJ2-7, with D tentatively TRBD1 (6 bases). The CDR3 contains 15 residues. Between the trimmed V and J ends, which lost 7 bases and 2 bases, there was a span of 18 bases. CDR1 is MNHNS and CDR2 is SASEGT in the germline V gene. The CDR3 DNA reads TGTGCCAGCACCCTACACAGGGTAACAACCTACGAGCAGTACTTC. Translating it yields CASTLHRVTTYEQYF.